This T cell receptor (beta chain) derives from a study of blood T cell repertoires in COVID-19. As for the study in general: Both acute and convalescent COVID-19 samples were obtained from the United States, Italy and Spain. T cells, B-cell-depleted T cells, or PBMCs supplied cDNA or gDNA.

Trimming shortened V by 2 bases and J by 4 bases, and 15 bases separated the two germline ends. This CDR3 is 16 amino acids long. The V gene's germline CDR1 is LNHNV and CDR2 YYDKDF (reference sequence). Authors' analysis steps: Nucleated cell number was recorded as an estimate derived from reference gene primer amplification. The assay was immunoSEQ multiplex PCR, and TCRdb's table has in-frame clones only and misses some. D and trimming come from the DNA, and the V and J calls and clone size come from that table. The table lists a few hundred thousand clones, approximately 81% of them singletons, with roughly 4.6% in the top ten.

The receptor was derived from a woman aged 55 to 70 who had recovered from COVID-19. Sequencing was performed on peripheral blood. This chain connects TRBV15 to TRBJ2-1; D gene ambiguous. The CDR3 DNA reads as TGTGCCACCAGCAGACCTCTGTCACGGCGGTACAATGAGCAGTTCTTC. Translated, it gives CATSRPLSRRYNEQFF.